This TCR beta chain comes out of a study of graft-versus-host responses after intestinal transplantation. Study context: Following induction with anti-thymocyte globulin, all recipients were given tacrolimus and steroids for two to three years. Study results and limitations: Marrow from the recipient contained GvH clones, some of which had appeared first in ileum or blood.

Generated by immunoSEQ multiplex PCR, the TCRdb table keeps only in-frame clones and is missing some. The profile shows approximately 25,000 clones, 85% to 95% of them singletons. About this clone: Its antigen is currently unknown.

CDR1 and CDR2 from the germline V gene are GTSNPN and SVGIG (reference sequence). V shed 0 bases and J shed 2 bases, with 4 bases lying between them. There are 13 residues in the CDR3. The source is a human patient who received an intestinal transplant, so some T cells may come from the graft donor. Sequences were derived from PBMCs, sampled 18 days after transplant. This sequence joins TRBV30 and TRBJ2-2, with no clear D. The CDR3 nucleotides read TGTGCCTGGAGTGTAGTTAACACCGGGGAGCTGTTTTTT. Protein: CAWSVVNTGELFF.